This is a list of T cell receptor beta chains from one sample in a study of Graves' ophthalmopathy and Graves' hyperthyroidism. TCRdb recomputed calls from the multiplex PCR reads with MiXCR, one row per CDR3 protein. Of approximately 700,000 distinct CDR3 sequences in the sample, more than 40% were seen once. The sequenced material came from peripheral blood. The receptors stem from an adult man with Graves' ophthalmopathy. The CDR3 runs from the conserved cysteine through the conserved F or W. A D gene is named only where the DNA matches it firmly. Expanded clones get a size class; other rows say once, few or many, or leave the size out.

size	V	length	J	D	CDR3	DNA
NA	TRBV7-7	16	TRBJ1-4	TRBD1	CASSFNRTGRVEKLFF	TGTGCCAGCAGCTTTAACCGGACAGGGCGAGTGGAAAAACTGTTTTTT
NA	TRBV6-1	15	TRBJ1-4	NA	CASSKEGQFNEKLFF	TGTGCCAGCAGTAAAGAAGGACAGTTTAATGAAAAACTGTTTTTT
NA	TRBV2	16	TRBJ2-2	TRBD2	CASSRSGKGETGELFF	TGTGCCAGCAGTCGAAGCGGGAAAGGAGAAACCGGGGAGCTGTTTTTT
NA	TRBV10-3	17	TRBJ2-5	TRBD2	CAISEGLAGGSQETQYF	TGTGCCATCAGTGAGGGGCTAGCGGGGGGGTCACAAGAGACCCAGTACTTC
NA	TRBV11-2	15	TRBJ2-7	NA	CASSSYGDGTYEQYF	TGTGCCAGCAGTTCCTACGGGGACGGGACCTACGAGCAGTACTTC
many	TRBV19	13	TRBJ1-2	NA	CASSRLRAYGYTF	TGTGCCAGTAGTAGACTACGGGCTTATGGCTACACCTTC
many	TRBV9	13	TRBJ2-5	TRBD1	CASSLDRGKTQYF	TGTGCCAGCAGCTTAGACAGGGGAAAGACCCAGTACTTC
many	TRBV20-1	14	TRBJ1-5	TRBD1	CSAPGTDVVQAQHF	TGCAGTGCTCCCGGGACAGATGTCGTTCAGGCCCAGCATTTT
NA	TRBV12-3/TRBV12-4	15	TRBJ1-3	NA	CASGLVEGPGNTIYF	TGTGCTAGTGGTTTGGTAGAAGGACCTGGAAACACCATATATTTT
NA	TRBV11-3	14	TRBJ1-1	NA	CASSRGDFDTEAFF	TGTGCCAGCAGCCGCGGTGATTTTGACACTGAAGCTTTCTTT
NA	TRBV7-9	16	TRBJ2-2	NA	CASTTRRGANTGELFF	TGTGCCAGCACCACCCGAAGGGGCGCGAACACCGGGGAGCTGTTTTTT
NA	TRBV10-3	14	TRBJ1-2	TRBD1	CASSSGTGGAGHTF	TGTGCCAGCAGTTCCGGGACAGGGGGCGCTGGCCACACCTTC
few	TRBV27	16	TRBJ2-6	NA	CASSLMWGDGANVLTF	TGTGCCAGCAGTTTAATGTGGGGGGACGGGGCCAACGTCCTGACTTTC
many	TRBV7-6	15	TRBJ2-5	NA	CASSLDWTAEETQYF	TGTGCCAGCAGCTTAGATTGGACAGCCGAAGAGACCCAGTACTTC
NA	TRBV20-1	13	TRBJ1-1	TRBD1	CSANRGLNTEAFF	TGCAGTGCCAACAGGGGGCTGAACACTGAAGCTTTCTTT
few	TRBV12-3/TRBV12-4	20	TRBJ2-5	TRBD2	CASSLGLGTSGGKNQETQYF	TGTGCCAGCAGTTTAGGCCTAGGGACTAGCGGGGGAAAGAACCAAGAGACCCAGTACTTC
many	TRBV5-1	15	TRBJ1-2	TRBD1	CASSIQQGASYGYTF	TGCGCCAGCAGCATACAACAGGGGGCGAGCTATGGCTACACCTTC
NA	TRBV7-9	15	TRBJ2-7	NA	CASSPDRLGGTRQYF	TGTGCCAGTAGCCCGGACAGACTGGGAGGGACGAGGCAGTACTTC
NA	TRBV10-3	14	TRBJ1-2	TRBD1	CATVDRGHNYGYTF	TGTGCCACCGTGGACAGGGGCCACAACTATGGCTACACCTTC
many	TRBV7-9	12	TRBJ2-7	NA	CASSFVRDEQYF	TGTGCCAGCAGCTTCGTCAGGGACGAGCAGTACTTC
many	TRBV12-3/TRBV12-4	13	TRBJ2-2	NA	CASSFAVTGELFF	TGTGCCAGCAGTTTTGCCGTAACCGGGGAGCTGTTTTTT
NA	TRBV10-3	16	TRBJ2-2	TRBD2	CASSYGLAPTTGELFF	TGTGCCAGCAGCTACGGACTAGCACCAACCACCGGGGAGCTGTTTTTT
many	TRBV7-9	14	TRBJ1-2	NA	CASSLARGVYGYTF	TGTGCCAGCAGCTTAGCGCGCGGGGTCTATGGCTACACCTTC
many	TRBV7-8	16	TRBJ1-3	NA	CASSLGGASSGNTIYF	TGTGCCAGCAGCTTGGGGGGCGCGAGCTCTGGAAACACCATATATTTT
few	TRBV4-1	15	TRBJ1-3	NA	CASSFGGFSGNTIYF	TGTGCCAGCAGCTTTGGGGGATTCTCCGGAAACACCATATATTTT
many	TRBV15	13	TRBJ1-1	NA	CATSRDGNTEAFF	TGTGCCACCAGCAGAGACGGGAACACTGAAGCTTTCTTT
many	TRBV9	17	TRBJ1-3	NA	CASSERGARSVSNTIYF	TGTGCCAGCAGCGAGAGGGGCGCCAGGAGCGTTAGTAACACCATATATTTT
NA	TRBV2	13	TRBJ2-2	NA	CVSSEEGTGELFF	TGTGTCAGCAGTGAAGAAGGAACCGGGGAGCTGTTTTTT
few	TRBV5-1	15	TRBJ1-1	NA	CASSLMPGQNAEAFF	TGCGCCAGCAGCTTGATGCCGGGCCAGAACGCTGAAGCTTTCTTT
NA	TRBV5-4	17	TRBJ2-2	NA	CASSLVVRGRDTGELFF	TGTGCCAGCAGCTTGGTAGTGAGGGGCCGAGACACCGGGGAGCTGTTTTTT
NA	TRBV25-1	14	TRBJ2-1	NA	CASSELAERNEQFF	TGTGCCAGCAGTGAATTAGCGGAAAGGAATGAGCAGTTCTTC
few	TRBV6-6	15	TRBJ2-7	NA	CASSYLPGPDLEQYF	TGTGCCAGCAGTTACCTCCCCGGGCCAGATTTGGAGCAGTACTTC
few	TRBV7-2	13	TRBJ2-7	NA	CASSQDPGTEQYF	TGCGCCAGCAGCCAAGATCCGGGGACCGAGCAGTACTTC
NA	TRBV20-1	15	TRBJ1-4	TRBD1	CSARPQGTDNEKLFF	TGCAGTGCTAGGCCACAGGGGACAGATAATGAAAAACTGTTTTTT
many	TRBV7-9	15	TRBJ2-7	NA	CASSLGDWSSYEQYF	TGTGCCAGCAGCTTAGGGGACTGGTCCTCCTACGAGCAGTACTTC
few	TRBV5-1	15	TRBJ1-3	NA	CASSSDGGSGNTIYF	TGCGCCAGCAGCTCTGACGGAGGCTCTGGAAACACCATATATTTT
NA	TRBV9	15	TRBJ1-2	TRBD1	CASSRGQGRSYGYTF	TGTGCCAGCAGCCGCGGACAGGGGAGGAGCTATGGCTACACCTTC
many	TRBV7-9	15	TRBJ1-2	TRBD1	CASSLGQGVDYGYTF	TGTGCCAGCAGCTTGGGACAGGGAGTCGACTATGGCTACACCTTC
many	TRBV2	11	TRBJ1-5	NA	CASSQAGPQHF	TGTGCCAGCAGTCAGGCCGGGCCCCAGCATTTT
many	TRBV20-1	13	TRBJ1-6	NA	CSASGRLGSPLHF	TGCAGTGCTTCAGGCAGACTGGGTTCACCCCTCCACTTT
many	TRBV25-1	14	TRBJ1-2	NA	CASSEYSRNYGYTF	TGTGCCAGCAGTGAATATAGCCGGAACTATGGCTACACCTTC
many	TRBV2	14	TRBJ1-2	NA	CASSEDSGYYGYTF	TGTGCCAGCAGTGAAGACTCGGGGTATTATGGCTACACCTTC
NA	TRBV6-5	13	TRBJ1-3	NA	CASTGAPGNTIYF	TGTGCCAGCACCGGAGCGCCTGGAAACACCATATATTTT
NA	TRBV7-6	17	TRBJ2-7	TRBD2	CASSYPPRSGVLYEQYF	TGTGCCAGCAGTTACCCACCCCGTAGCGGGGTGCTTTACGAGCAGTACTTC
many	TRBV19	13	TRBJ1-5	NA	CASSPLLNQPQHF	TGTGCCAGTAGTCCCCTCCTCAATCAGCCCCAGCATTTT
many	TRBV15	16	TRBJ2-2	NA	CATSSGLFANTGELFF	TGTGCCACCAGCAGTGGACTGTTCGCGAACACCGGGGAGCTGTTTTTT
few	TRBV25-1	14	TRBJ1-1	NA	CASSQTRVGTEAFF	TGTGCCAGCAGCCAAACCCGGGTGGGCACTGAAGCTTTCTTT
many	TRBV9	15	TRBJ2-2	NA	CASSVGGANTGELFF	TGTGCCAGCAGCGTTGGGGGTGCGAACACCGGGGAGCTGTTTTTT
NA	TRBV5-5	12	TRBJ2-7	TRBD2	CATPGLGGEQYF	TGTGCCACCCCGGGACTAGGAGGGGAGCAGTACTTC
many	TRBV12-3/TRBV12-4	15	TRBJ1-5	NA	CASSLAPGKGQPQHF	TGTGCCAGCAGTTTAGCGCCGGGAAAGGGTCAGCCCCAGCATTTT
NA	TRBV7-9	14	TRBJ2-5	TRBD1	CASRPRGRRETQYF	TGTGCCAGCAGACCGAGGGGGCGGCGGGAGACCCAGTACTTC
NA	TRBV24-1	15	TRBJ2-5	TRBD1	CATSDFGTGMETQYF	TGTGCCACCAGTGATTTTGGGACAGGGATGGAGACCCAGTACTTC
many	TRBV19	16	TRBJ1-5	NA	CASRINPTVSNQPQHF	TGTGCCAGTAGGATTAACCCGACAGTTAGCAATCAGCCCCAGCATTTT
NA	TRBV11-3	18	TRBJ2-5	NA	CASSLGSFGSPFQETQYF	TGTGCCAGCAGCTTAGGCTCATTCGGGAGCCCCTTCCAAGAGACCCAGTACTTC
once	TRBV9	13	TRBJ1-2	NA	CASSVGERDGYTF	TGTGCCAGCAGCGTAGGGGAACGGGATGGCTACACCTTC